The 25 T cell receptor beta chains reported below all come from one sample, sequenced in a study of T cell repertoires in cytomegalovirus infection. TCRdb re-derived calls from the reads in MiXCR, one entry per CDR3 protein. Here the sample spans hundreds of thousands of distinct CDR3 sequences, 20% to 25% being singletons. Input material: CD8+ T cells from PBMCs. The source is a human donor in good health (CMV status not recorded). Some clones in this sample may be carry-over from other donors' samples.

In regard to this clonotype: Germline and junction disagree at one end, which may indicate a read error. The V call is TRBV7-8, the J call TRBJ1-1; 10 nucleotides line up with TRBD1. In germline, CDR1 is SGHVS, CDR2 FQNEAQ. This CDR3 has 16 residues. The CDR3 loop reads CASRPVDRGFYTEAFF. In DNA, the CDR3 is TGTGCCAGCAGGCCGGTGGACAGGGGGTTTTACACCGAAGCTTTCTTT.

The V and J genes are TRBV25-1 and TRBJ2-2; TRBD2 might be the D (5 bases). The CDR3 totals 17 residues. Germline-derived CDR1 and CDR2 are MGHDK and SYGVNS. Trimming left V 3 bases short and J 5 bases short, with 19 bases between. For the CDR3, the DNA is TGTGCCAGCAGTGAGGTACCGGCCCGGGGTTTAACCGGGGAGCTGTTTTTT. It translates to CASSEVPARGLTGELFF.

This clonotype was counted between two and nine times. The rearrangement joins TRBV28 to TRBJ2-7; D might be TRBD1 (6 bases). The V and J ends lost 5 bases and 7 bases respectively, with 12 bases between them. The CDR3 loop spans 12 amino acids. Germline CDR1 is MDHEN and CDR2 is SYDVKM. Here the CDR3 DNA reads TGTGCCAGCAGTCACGACGACAGGGAGCAGTACGTC. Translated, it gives CASSHDDREQYV.

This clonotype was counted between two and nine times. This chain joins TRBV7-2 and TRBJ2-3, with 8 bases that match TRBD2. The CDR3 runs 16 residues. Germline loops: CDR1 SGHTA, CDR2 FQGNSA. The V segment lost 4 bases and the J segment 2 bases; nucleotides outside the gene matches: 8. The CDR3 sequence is CASSYPGLDATDTQYF. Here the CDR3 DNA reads TGTGCCAGCAGCTATCCGGGACTAGATGCCACAGATACGCAGTATTTT. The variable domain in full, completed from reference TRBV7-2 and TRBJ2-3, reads GAGVSQSPSNKVTEKGKDVELRCDPISGHTALYWYRQSLGQGLEFLIYFQGNSAPDKSGLPSDRFSAERTGGSVSTLTIQRTQQEDSAVYLCASSYPGLDATDTQYFGPGTRLTVL.

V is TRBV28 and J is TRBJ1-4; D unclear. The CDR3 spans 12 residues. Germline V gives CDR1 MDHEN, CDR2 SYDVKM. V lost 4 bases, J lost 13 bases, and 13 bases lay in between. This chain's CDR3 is CASSYSAFGLFF. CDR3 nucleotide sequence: TGTGCCAGCAGTTATAGTGCTTTTGGACTGTTTTTT.

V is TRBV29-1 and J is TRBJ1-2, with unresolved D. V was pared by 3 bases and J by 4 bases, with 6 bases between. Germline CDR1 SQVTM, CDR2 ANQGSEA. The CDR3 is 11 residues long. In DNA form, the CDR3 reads TGCAGCGTTGATTTCGGCTATGGCTACACCTTC. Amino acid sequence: CSVDFGYGYTF.

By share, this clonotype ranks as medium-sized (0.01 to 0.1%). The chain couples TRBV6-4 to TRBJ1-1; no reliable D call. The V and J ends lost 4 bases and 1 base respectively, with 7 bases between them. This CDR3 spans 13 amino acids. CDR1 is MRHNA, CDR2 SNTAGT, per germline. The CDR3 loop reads CASSVTENTEAFF. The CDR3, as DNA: TGTGCCAGCAGTGTCACAGAGAACACTGAAGCTTTCTTT.

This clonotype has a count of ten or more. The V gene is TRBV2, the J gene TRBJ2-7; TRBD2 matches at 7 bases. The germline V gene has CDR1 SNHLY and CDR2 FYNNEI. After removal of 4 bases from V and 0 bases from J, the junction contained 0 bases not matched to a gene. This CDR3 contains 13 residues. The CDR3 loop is CASSGGSSYEQYV. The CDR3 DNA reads TGTGCCAGCAGTGGCGGGAGCTCCTACGAGCAGTACGTC.

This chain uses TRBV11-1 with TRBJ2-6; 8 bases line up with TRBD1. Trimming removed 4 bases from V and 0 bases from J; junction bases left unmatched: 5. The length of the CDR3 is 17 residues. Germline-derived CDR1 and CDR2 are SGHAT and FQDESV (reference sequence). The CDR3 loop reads CASSSGTGRSGANVLTF. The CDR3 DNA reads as TGTGCCAGCAGCTCCGGGACAGGACGCTCTGGGGCCAACGTCCTGACTTTC.

CDR3 coding DNA: TGTGCCAGCAGTGAAGACTCTTACAGTATCGATCAGCCCCAGCATTTT. Translation: CASSEDSYSIDQPQHF. The J gene is TRBJ1-5, the V gene TRBV2; D gene unclear. V was trimmed by 1 base and J by 5 bases, leaving 15 bases between them. The CDR3 has 16 residues. Germline lookup yields CDR1 SNHLY and CDR2 FYNNEI. Using reference TRBV2 and TRBJ1-5 for the parts outside the CDR3, the full variable domain is EPEVTQTPSHQVTQMGQEVILRCVPISNHLYFYWYRQILGQKVEFLVSFYNNEISEKSEIFDDQFSVERPDGSNFTLKIRSTKLEDSAMYFCASSEDSYSIDQPQHFGDGTRLSIL.

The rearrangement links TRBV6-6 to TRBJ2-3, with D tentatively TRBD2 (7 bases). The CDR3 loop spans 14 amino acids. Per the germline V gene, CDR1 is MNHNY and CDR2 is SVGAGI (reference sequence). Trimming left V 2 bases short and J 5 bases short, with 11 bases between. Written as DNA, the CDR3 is TGTGCCAGCAGTTACGGGGGGGCGATAGATACGCAGTATTTT. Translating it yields CASSYGGAIDTQYF.

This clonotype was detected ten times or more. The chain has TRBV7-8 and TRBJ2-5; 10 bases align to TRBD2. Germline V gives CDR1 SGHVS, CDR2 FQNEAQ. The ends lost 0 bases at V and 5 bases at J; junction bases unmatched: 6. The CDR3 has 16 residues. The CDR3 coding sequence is TGTGCCAGCAGCTTAGCCGTAGCGGGGGGCCGGGAGACCCAGTACTTC. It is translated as CASSLAVAGGRETQYF.

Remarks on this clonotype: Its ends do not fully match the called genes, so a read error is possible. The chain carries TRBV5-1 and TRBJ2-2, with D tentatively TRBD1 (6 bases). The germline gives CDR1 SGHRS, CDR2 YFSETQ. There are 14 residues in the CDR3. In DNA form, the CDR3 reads TGCACCAGCAGCCCGCACAGGGCCACCGGGGAGCTGTTTTTT. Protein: CTSSPHRATGELFF.

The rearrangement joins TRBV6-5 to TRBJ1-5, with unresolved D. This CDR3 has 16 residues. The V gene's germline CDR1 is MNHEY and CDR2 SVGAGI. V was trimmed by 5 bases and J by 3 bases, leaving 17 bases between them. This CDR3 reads CASSTHKGPPNQPQHF. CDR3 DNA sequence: TGTGCCAGCAGTACTCACAAGGGTCCTCCCAATCAGCCCCAGCATTTT.

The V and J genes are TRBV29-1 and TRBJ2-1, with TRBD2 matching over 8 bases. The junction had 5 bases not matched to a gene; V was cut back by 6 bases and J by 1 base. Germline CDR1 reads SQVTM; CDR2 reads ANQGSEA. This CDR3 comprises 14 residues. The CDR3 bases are TGCAGCGTCCTGACTAGCGTTTCCTACAATGAGCAGTTCTTC. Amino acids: CSVLTSVSYNEQFF.

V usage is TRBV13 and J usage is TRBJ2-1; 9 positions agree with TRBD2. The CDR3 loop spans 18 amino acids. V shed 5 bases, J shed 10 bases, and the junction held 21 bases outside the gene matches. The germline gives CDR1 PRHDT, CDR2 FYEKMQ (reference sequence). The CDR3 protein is CASSGIGGAGGPAREQFF. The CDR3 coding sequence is TGTGCCAGCAGCGGGATCGGGGGTGCGGGGGGGCCGGCGCGCGAGCAGTTCTTC. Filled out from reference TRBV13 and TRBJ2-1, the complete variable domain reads AAGVIQSPRHLIKEKRETATLKCYPIPRHDTVYWYQQGPGQDPQFLISFYEKMQSDKGSIPDRFSAQQFSDYHSELNMSSLELGDSALYFCASSGIGGAGGPAREQFFGPGTRLTVL.

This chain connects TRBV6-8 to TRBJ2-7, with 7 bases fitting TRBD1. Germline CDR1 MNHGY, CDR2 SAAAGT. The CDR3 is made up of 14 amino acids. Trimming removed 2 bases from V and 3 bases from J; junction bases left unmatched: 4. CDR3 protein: CASSYQTGIYEQYF. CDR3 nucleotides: TGTGCCAGCAGTTACCAGACAGGGATCTACGAGCAGTACTTC.

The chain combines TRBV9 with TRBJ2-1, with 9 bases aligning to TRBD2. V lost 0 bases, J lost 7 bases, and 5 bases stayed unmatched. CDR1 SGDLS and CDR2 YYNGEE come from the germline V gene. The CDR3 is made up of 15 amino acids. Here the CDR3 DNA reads TGTGCCAGCAGCGTAGGAGCGGGGGGTGGGAATGAGCAGTTCTTC. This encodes CASSVGAGGGNEQFF.

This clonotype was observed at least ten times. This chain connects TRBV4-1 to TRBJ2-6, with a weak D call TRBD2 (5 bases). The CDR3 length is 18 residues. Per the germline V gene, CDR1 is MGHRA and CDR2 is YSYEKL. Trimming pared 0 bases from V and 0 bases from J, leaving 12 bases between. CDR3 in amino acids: CASSQDGRGYSGANVLTF. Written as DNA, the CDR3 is TGCGCCAGCAGCCAAGATGGCCGGGGATACTCTGGGGCCAACGTCCTGACTTTC.

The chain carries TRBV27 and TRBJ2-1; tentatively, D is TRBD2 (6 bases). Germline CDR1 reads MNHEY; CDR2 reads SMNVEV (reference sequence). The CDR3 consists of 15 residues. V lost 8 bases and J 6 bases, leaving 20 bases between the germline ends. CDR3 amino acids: CASGGAGISGNEQFF. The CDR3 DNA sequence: TGTGCCAGCGGAGGGGCAGGGATATCTGGCAATGAGCAGTTCTTC.

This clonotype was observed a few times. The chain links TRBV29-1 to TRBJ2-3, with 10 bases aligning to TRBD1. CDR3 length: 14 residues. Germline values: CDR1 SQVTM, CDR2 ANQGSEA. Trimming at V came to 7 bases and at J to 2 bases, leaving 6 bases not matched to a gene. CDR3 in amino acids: CSEGTGDVTDTQYF. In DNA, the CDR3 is TGCAGCGAAGGGACAGGGGATGTCACAGATACGCAGTATTTT.

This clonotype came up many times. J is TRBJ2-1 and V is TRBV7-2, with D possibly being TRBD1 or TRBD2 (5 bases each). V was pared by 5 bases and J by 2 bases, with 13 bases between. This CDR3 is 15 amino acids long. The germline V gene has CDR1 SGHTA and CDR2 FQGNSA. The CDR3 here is CASSPRDGTYNEQFF. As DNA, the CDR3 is TGTGCCAGCAGCCCAAGGGACGGAACCTACAATGAGCAGTTCTTC.

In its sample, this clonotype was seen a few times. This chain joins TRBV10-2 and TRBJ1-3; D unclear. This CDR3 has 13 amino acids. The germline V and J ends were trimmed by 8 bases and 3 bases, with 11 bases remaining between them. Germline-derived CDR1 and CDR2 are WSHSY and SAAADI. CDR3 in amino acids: CASLASGGNTIYF. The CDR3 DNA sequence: TGCGCCAGCCTTGCGTCCGGTGGAAACACCATATATTTT.

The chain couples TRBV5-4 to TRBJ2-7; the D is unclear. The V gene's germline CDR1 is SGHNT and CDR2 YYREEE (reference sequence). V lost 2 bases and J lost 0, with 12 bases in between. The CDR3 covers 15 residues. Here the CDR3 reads CASSFGPRSSYEQYF. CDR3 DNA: TGTGCCAGCAGCTTTGGACCAAGGAGCTCCTACGAGCAGTACTTC.

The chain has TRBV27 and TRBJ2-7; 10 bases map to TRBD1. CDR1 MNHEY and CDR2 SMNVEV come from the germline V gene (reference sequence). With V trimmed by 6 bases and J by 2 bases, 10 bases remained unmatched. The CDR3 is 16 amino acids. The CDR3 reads CASSSGRDRGTYEQYV. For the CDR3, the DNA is TGTGCCAGCAGCTCAGGGAGGGACAGGGGTACCTACGAGCAGTACGTC.